The T cell receptor beta chain under discussion was sequenced for a study of response to subunit inactivated influenza vaccine. Each CDR3 protein is one row after TCRdb ran MiXCR on the RT-PCR reads. The top ten clones hold 11% of a sample with hundreds of thousands of distinct CDR3 sequences, 15% to 18% of them seen once. Per germline, CDR1 DFQATT and CDR2 SNEGSKA (reference sequence). This CDR3 region has 14 residues. The V end was cut by 6 bases, the J end by 2 bases, with 14 bases between. V gene TRBV20-1 combines with J gene TRBJ1-5; TRBD1 is a possible D gene (5 bases). Sequenced here: PBMCs from blood, sampled 11 to 12 days after vaccination. This TCR was sampled from a man aged 50-59 years who received an inactivated influenza vaccine. The CDR3 protein is CSARLPGGNQPQHF. Written as DNA, the CDR3 is TGCAGTGCGCGGCTACCGGGGGGCAATCAGCCCCAGCATTTT.